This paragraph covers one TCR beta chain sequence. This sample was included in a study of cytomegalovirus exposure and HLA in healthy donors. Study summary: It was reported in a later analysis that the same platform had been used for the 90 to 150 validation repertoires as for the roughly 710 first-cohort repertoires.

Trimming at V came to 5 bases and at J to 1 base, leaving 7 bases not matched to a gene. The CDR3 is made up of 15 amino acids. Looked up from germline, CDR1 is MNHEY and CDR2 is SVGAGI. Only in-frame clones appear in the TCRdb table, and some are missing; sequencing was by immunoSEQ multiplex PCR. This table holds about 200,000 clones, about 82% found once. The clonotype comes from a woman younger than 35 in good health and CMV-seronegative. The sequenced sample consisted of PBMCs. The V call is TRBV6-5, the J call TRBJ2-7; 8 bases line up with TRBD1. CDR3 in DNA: TGTGCCAGCAGTCCGGACAGGGCTAAATCCTACGAGCAGTACTTC. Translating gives CASSPDRAKSYEQYF.